This TCR beta chain is from a study of T-cell memory formation after mild COVID-19. TCRdb re-called the 5' RACE reads through MiXCR, storing one row per CDR3 protein. The table records more than 150,000 distinct CDR3 sequences, 20% to 25% of them present only once. The sequence was collected from an adult woman who had mild COVID-19 (a few samples of this study predate the infection). Cell type and time point are not known. Sequenced sample: PBMCs or a T cell subset sorted from them (not recorded which).

The CDR3 nucleotides read TGTGCCAGTGGACGCCCTTCGAACACCGGGGAGCTGTTTTTT. It encodes CASGRPSNTGELFF. The chain recombines TRBV27 with TRBJ2-2, with D uncertain. V lost 9 bases to trimming and J lost 0 bases, with 11 bases between them. Germline-derived CDR1 and CDR2 are MNHEY and SMNVEV (reference sequence). There are 14 residues in the CDR3.